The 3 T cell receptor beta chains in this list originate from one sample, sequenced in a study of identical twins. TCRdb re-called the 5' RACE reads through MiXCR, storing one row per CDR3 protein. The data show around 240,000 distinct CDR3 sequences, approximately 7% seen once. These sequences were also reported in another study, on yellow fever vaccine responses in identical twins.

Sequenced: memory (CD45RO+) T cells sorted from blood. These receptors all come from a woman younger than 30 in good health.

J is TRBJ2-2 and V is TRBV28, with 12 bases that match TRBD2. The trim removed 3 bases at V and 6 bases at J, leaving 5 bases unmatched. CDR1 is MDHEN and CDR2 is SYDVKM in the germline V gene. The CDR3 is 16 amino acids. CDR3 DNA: TGTGCCAGCAGTTTCGCGCCTAGCGGGAGGGCCGGGGAGCTGTTTTTT. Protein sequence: CASSFAPSGRAGELFF.

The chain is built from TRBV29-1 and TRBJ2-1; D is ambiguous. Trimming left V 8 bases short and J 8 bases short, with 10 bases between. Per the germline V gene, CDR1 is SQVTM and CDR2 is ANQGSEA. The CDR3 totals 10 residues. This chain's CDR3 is CSIGWDEQFF. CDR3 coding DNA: TGCAGCATCGGGTGGGATGAGCAGTTCTTC.

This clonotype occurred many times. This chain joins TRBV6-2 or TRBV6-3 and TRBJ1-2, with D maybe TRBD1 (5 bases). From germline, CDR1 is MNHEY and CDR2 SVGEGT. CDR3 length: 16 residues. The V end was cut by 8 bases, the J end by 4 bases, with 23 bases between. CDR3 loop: CASGPYQGDRGYGYTF. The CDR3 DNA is TGTGCCAGCGGACCGTACCAGGGCGACCGGGGCTATGGCTACACCTTC.